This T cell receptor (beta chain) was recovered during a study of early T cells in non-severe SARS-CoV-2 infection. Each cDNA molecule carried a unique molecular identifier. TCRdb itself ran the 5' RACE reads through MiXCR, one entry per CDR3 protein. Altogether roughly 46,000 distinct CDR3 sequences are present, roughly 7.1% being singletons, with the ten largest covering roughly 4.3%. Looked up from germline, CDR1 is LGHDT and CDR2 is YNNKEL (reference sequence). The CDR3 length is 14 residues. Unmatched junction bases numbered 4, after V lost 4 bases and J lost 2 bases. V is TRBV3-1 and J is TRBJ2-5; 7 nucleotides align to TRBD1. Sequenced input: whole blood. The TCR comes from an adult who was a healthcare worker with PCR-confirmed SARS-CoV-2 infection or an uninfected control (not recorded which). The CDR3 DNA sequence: TGTGCCAGCAGCCCCAGGGGACAGCAAGAGACCCAGTACTTC. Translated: CASSPRGQQETQYF.